A single sample gave rise to the 18 T cell receptor beta chains below, sequenced in a study of OX40 agonist ivuxolimab in advanced cancers. Receptors were amplified or captured by the immunoSEQ multiplex PCR assay. This is the immuneACCESS table as TCRdb keeps it, with only in-frame sequences that have V and J called. A part of the clones is gone; compared with another copy, unresolved V genes explain less than half, and the rest is unexplained. This sample lists 86,000 or so clones; almost 95% were detected once. The ten largest clones represent 2.8% of the sample. Sequenced here: CD4+ or CD8+ T cells sorted from blood, sampled in a trial of the OX40 agonist ivuxolimab. These receptors were taken from an adult with an advanced solid tumor such as melanoma, head and neck, liver or kidney cancer.

The chain has TRBV4-1 and TRBJ2-2, with a tentative D call TRBD1 (5 bases). V lost 0 bases to trimming and J lost 3 bases, with 11 bases between them. Germline V lookup: CDR1 MGHRA, CDR2 YSYEKL. The CDR3 extends over 16 amino acids. The CDR3: CASSQEGRADTGELFF. For the CDR3, the DNA is TGCGCCAGCAGCCAAGAGGGCAGGGCAGACACCGGGGAGCTGTTTTTT.

The V and J genes are TRBV6-6 and TRBJ1-2, with D unresolved. V dropped 6 bases and J dropped 4 bases, with 15 bases sitting between them. The CDR3 extends over 14 amino acids. The germline V gene has CDR1 MNHNY and CDR2 SVGAGI (reference sequence). The CDR3 is CASSPGWASYGYTF. The CDR3 DNA reads as TGTGCCAGCAGCCCCGGGTGGGCCTCCTATGGCTACACCTTC.

This chain joins TRBV27 and TRBJ2-7, with TRBD1 matching over 10 bases. Unmatched junction bases numbered 12, after V lost 8 bases and J lost 5 bases. The germline gives CDR1 MNHEY, CDR2 SMNVEV (reference sequence). This CDR3 spans 15 amino acids. Written as DNA, the CDR3 is TGTGCCAGCCGGGGGTGGGACAGGGGATCGAACGAGCAGTACTTC. Its translation: CASRGWDRGSNEQYF.

The gene calls are TRBV27 and TRBJ1-5; D is undetermined. This CDR3 is 12 amino acids long. V was trimmed by 5 bases and J by 4 bases, leaving 6 bases between them. Looked up from germline, CDR1 is MNHEY and CDR2 is SMNVEV (reference sequence). The CDR3 loop is CASSPINQPQHF. In DNA form, the CDR3 reads TGTGCCAGCAGTCCAATTAATCAGCCCCAGCATTTT.

The chain uses TRBV5-1 and TRBJ1-2; D is ambiguous. In germline, CDR1 is SGHRS, CDR2 YFSETQ. CDR3 length equals 12 residues. Trimming removed 4 bases at V and 5 bases at J, with 9 bases between. Written as DNA, the CDR3 is TGCGCCAGCAGCCTGGAGAATTATGGCTACACCTTC. Protein product: CASSLENYGYTF.

The CDR3 DNA reads as TGTGCCAGCAGCCCTACGGTGGGGGGAGGCTACACCTTC. Translating gives CASSPTVGGGYTF. The V gene is TRBV7-2, the J gene TRBJ1-2, with D perhaps matching TRBD1 (5 bases). V was cut by 5 bases and J by 8 bases, with 15 bases left in between. Germline V gives CDR1 SGHTA, CDR2 FQGNSA. The CDR3 is 13 residues long.

This chain uses TRBV18 with TRBJ1-2; TRBD1 agrees at 8 bases. Germline CDR1 is KGHSH and CDR2 is LQKENI. CDR3 length equals 15 residues. V dropped 5 bases and J dropped 12; count of bases not matched to a gene: 17. The DNA for the CDR3 is TGTGCCAGCTCATCAGACCTGACAGGGGTTGGATTCCACACCTTC. Its protein product is CASSSDLTGVGFHTF.

V and J are TRBV6-5 and TRBJ1-1; the D is unclear. CDR1 and CDR2 (germline): MNHEY, SVGAGI. CDR3 length: 13 residues. Trimming left V 7 bases short and J 3 bases short, with 12 bases between. The CDR3 here is CASKWGRDTEAFF. DNA for the CDR3: TGTGCCAGCAAATGGGGTCGAGACACTGAAGCTTTCTTT.

The chain combines TRBV7-2 with TRBJ2-1; D is undetermined. The germline V gene encodes CDR1 SGHTA and CDR2 FQGNSA. There are 15 residues in the CDR3. V was cut by 3 bases and J by 0 bases, with 9 bases left in between. DNA for the CDR3: TGTGCCAGCAGCTTCTCTGGAAGCTCCTACAATGAGCAGTTCTTC. It specifies CASSFSGSSYNEQFF.

The rearrangement joins TRBV6-5 to TRBJ2-5; weak D call: TRBD2 (6 bases). Trimming took off 0 bases at V and 5 bases at J, with 16 bases between the two ends. Germline V CDR1 and CDR2: MNHEY, SVGAGI. The CDR3 extends over 16 amino acids. The CDR3 coding sequence is TGTGCCAGCAGTTACTCGAAACGGGGGACGGGCGAGACCCAGTACTTC. As protein: CASSYSKRGTGETQYF.

This clone was detected a few times. The DNA of the CDR3 is TGTGCCAGCTTGTGGGACGGCTCTGGGGCCAACGTCCTGACTTTC. Its translation is CASLWDGSGANVLTF. The chain has TRBV2 and TRBJ2-6; D may be TRBD1 or TRBD2 (5 bases each). Germline V gene lookup returns CDR1 SNHLY and CDR2 FYNNEI. Trimming took off 8 bases at V and 0 bases at J, with 11 bases between the two ends. This CDR3 has 15 residues.

V gene TRBV28 combines with J gene TRBJ1-1; D might be TRBD1 (5 bases). CDR3 size: 14 residues. V was clipped by 3 bases and J by 6 bases, with 14 bases between them. Germline V gene sequence: CDR1 MDHEN, CDR2 SYDVKM. The CDR3 DNA is TGTGCCAGCAGTTTTGGGATCTGGGACGCTGAAGCTTTCTTT. Its translation: CASSFGIWDAEAFF.

The genes are TRBV9 and TRBJ2-1; TRBD2 agrees at 8 bases. The CDR3 runs 16 residues. Unmatched junction bases numbered 6, after V lost 4 bases and J lost 0 bases. The V gene's germline CDR1 is SGDLS and CDR2 YYNGEE. The CDR3 sequence: CASSSLSGNSYNEQFF. The CDR3 region has the DNA TGTGCCAGCAGCTCCCTTAGCGGGAACTCCTACAATGAGCAGTTCTTC.

The CDR3 DNA sequence: TGTGCCAGCAGAGGGATCCGGAGCGATGGAAACACCATATATTTT. Encoded protein: CASRGIRSDGNTIYF. J is TRBJ1-3 and V is TRBV27; no definite D call. Trimming left V 6 bases short and J 3 bases short, with 15 bases between. The CDR3 has 15 residues. Germline values: CDR1 MNHEY, CDR2 SMNVEV (reference sequence).

The V call is TRBV7-2, the J call TRBJ2-1; TRBD2 is a possible D gene (6 bases). V lost 6 bases to trimming and J lost 1 base, with 10 bases between them. This CDR3 region has 14 residues. CDR1 is SGHTA and CDR2 is FQGNSA in the germline V gene. The chain's CDR3 is CASRGGRSYNEQFF. The DNA of the CDR3 is TGTGCCAGCAGGGGAGGTAGGTCCTACAATGAGCAGTTCTTC.

The chain combines TRBV5-6 with TRBJ2-1; perhaps D is TRBD1 or TRBD2 (7 bases each). The germline V and J ends were trimmed by 0 bases and 13 bases, with 17 bases remaining between them. Germline loops: CDR1 SGHDT, CDR2 YYEEEE. The CDR3 has 14 amino acids. CDR3 in amino acids: CASSLEGEGAGQFF. The CDR3 DNA follows: TGTGCCAGCAGCTTGGAGGGGGAGGGGGCAGGTCAGTTCTTC.

This chain connects TRBV2 to TRBJ2-7; TRBD2 matches 8 bases. With 6 bases clipped from V and 6 bases from J, the junction kept 10 bases outside the gene matches. Germline-derived CDR1 and CDR2 are SNHLY and FYNNEI. CDR3 length: 14 residues. CDR3 protein: CASRLPGRGGEQYF. The CDR3 coding sequence is TGTGCCAGCAGGCTACCGGGACGGGGGGGCGAGCAGTACTTC.

The chain recombines TRBV5-4 with TRBJ1-5; D is possibly TRBD1 (6 bases). Trimming shortened V by 8 bases and J by 3 bases, and 12 bases separated the two germline ends. The CDR3 is 13 residues long. Germline V CDR1 and CDR2: SGHNT, YYREEE (reference sequence). CDR3 residues: CASRQDLNQPQHF. CDR3 in DNA: TGTGCCAGTCGACAGGACCTCAATCAGCCCCAGCATTTT.